This T cell receptor beta chain was sequenced during a study of Ad26.COV2.S vaccination and SARS-CoV-2 variants. Germline lookup yields CDR1 LNHDA and CDR2 SQIVND (reference sequence). Trimming removed 6 bases from V and 2 bases from J, with 8 bases in between. The CDR3 has 14 amino acids. As for treatment: 19 received Ad26.COV2.S at low or high dose, single or two shots; about 5 received placebo; per-sample allocation not given. Repertoires come from day 63 after the first vaccine or placebo injection. The donor's status was that of an adult aged 18-55 years in Boston. Of note for this clone: Its target is not known.

General study results and limits: Similar non-spike TCR breadth was observed in recipients of vaccine and of placebo.

Sequencing used immunoSEQ multiplex PCR; TCRdb keeps in-frame clones, though not all of them. This table has roughly 500,000 clones, 87% appearing once. This chain links TRBV19 with TRBJ1-6; D not resolved. The sequence was collected from a person aged 18-60 years who received the Ad26.COV2.S COVID-19 vaccine or a placebo. The material was peripheral blood, obtained in a trial of Ad26.COV2.S vaccine versus placebo. The CDR3: CASRAQAYNSPLHF. In DNA form, the CDR3 reads TGTGCCAGTAGAGCGCAGGCCTATAATTCACCCCTCCACTTT.